Ten or more counts support the clone carrying this T cell receptor beta chain. Its specificity is not known. This entry is derived from a study of regulatory T cells in long-lasting Graves disease. The study, taken as a whole, reports: The study found persistent patients shared more public clonotypes (roughly 2,600) than new patients (approximately 970). Persistent disease samples used TRBV28, TRBJ1-2 and TRBJ2-5 preferentially.

The TCR beta library used iRepertoire HTBI primers with Arm-PCR amplification of CDR3. TCRdb recomputed calls from the multiplex PCR reads with MiXCR, one row per CDR3 protein. The data show approximately 440,000 distinct CDR3 sequences, roughly 17% seen once. From germline, CDR1 is SGHRS and CDR2 YFSETQ. The CDR3 has 16 amino acids. V trimming: 4 bases; J trimming: 7 bases; junction bases outside the gene matches: 14. Time point indicated: newly diagnosed GD, antithyroid drugs for less than 3 months. There was RNA extracted from PBMCs, and the TCR library was made from it. This sample was also put to use in a study of T cells in Graves' hyperthyroidism and ophthalmopathy. Turning to that study: During a first-round RT-PCR of the TCR CDR3, the HTBI primer set was used. Most thyroid clonotypes with frequency above 0.001 were detected in blood.

This receptor was obtained from a man aged 40-50 years with Graves disease. The chain has TRBV5-1 and TRBJ2-1; 7 nucleotides line up with TRBD2. The sample in question was peripheral blood mononuclear cells (PBMCs), obtained at new diagnosis, from a patient treated with antithyroid drugs. The CDR3 nucleotides are TGCGCCAGCAGCCGTATGTTTGCGGGAGCATCGAATGAGCAGTTCTTC. Translation: CASSRMFAGASNEQFF.